The 3 T cell receptor beta chains presented below share a single source sample, sequenced in a study of Graves' ophthalmopathy and Graves' hyperthyroidism. TCR beta CDR3 amplification used RNA transcripts. Second-round multiplex PCR followed a first-round RT-PCR using HTBI primers. Using its own MiXCR run on the multiplex PCR reads, TCRdb lists one record per CDR3 protein. The sample lists a few hundred thousand distinct CDR3 sequences; roughly 39% were seen once. The specimen sequenced was peripheral blood or thyroid tissue (not recorded which). These receptors came from an adult man with Graves' hyperthyroidism.

The chain joins TRBV10-3 to TRBJ1-1; a weak D match, TRBD1 (5 bases). Germline loops: CDR1 ENHRY, CDR2 SYGVKD. The V end lost 3 bases, the J end lost 4 bases, and 9 bases lay between the germline ends. The CDR3 spans 13 residues. CDR3 coding DNA: TGTGCCATCAGTGAAGGGGAAGGCACTGAAGCTTTCTTT. Protein product: CAISEGEGTEAFF.

In regard to this clonotype: One end of the junction is discordant with germline, which a read error may explain. V gene TRBV7-7 combines with J gene TRBJ2-1, with 9 bases identical to TRBD2. CDR1 is SSHAT, CDR2 FNYEAQ, per germline (reference sequence). The CDR3 is 14 residues long. CDR3 loop: CASSLGGRANEQFF. The CDR3 DNA sequence: TGTGCTAGCAGCTTGGGCGGGAGGGCCAATGAGCAGTTCTTC.

This clonotype was observed at least ten times. The J gene is TRBJ2-7, the V gene TRBV20-1, with D perhaps matching TRBD1 (6 bases). Germline CDR1 reads DFQATT; CDR2 reads SNEGSKA (reference sequence). CDR3 length: 13 amino acids. CDR3 sequence (DNA): TGCAGGGGGGCCGACGGAAGCTCCTACGAGCAGTACTTC. Translation: CRGADGSSYEQYF.